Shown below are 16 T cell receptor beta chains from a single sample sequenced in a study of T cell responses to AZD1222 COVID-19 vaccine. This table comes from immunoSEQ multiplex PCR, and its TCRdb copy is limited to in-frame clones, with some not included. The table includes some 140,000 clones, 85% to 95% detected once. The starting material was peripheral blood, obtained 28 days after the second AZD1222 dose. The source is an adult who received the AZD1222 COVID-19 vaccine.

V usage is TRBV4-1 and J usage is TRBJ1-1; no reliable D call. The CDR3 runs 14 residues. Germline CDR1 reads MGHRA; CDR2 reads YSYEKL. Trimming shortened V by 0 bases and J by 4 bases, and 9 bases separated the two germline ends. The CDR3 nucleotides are TGCGCCAGCAGCCAAGATCGTGGTACCACTGAAGCTTTCTTT. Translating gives CASSQDRGTTEAFF.

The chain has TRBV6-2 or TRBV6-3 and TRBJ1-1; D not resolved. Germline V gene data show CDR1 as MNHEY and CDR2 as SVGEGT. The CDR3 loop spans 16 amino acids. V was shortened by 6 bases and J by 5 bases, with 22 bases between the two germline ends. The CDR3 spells CASSTWSLGGRTEAFF. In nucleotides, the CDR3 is TGTGCCAGCAGCACTTGGTCCCTAGGCGGGAGGACTGAAGCTTTCTTT.

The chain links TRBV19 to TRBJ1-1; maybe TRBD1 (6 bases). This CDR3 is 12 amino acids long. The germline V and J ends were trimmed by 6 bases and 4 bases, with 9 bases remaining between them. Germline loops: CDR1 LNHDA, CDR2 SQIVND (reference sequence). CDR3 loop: CASSMGATEAFF. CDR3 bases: TGTGCCAGTAGCATGGGGGCCACTGAAGCTTTCTTT. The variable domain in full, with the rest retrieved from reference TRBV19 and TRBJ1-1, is DGGITQSPKYLFRKEGQNVTLSCEQNLNHDAMYWYRQDPGQGLRLIYYSQIVNDFQKGDIAEGYSVSREKKESFPLTVTSAQKNPTAFYLCASSMGATEAFFGQGTRLTVV.

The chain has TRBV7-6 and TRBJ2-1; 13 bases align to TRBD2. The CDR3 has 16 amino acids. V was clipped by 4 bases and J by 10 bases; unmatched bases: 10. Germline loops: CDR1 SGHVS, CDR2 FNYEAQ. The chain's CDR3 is CASSSGTSGTWGEQFF. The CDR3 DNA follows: TGTGCCAGCAGCTCAGGGACTAGCGGGACCTGGGGGGAGCAGTTCTTC.

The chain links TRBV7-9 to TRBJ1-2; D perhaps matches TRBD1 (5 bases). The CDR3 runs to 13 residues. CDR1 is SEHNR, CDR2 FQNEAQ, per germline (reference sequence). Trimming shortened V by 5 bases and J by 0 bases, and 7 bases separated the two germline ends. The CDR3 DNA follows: TGTGCCAGCAGCCCGACAGCTAACTATGGCTACACCTTC. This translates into CASSPTANYGYTF.

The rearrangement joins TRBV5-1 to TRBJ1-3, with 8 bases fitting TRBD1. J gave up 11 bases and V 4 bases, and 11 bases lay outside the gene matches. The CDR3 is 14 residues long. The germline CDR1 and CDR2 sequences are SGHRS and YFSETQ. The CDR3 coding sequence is TGCGCCAGCAGCGAAACCGGACAGGGAGGCGCCATATATTTT. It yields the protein CASSETGQGGAIYF. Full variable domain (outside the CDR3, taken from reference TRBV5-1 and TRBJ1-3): KAGVTQTPRYLIKTRGQQVTLSCSPISGHRSVSWYQQTPGQGLQFLFEYFSETQRNKGNFPGRFSGRQFSNSRSEMNVSTLELGDSALYLCASSETGQGGAIYFGEGSWLTVV.

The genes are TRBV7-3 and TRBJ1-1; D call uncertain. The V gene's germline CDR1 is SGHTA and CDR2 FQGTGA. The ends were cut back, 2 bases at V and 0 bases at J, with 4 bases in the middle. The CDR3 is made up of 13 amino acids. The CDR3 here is CASSLELNTEAFF. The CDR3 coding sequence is TGTGCCAGCAGCTTAGAGCTGAACACTGAAGCTTTCTTT.

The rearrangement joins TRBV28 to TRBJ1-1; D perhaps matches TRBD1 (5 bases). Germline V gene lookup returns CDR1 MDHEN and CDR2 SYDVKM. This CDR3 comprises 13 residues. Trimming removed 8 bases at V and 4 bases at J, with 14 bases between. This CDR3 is CASARAAGTEAFF. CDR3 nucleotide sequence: TGTGCCAGCGCCAGGGCTGCTGGCACTGAAGCTTTCTTT.

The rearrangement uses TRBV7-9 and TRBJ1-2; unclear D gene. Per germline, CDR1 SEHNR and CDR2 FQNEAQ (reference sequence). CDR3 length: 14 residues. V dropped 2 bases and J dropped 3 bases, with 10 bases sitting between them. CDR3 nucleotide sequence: TGTGCCAGCAGCTTATACGACGGATACTATGGCTACACCTTC. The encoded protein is CASSLYDGYYGYTF.

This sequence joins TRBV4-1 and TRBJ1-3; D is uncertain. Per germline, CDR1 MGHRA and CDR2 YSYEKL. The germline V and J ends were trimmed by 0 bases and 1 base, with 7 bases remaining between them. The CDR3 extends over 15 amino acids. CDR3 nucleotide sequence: TGCGCCAGCAGCCAAGATCCGACGTCTGGAAACACCATATATTTT. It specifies CASSQDPTSGNTIYF.

CDR3 sequence reads: CASSFAEGNYGYTF. CDR3 sequence (DNA): TGCGCCAGCAGCTTCGCCGAAGGGAACTATGGCTACACCTTC. This chain joins TRBV4-1 and TRBJ1-2; D ambiguous. V was trimmed by 5 bases and J by 2 bases, leaving 12 bases between them. CDR3 size: 14 residues. The V gene's germline CDR1 is MGHRA and CDR2 YSYEKL.

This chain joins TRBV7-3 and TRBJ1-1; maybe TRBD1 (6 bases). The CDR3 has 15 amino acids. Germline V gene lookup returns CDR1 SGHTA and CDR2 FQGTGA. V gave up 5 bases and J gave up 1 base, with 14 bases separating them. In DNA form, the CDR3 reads TGTGCCAGCAGCAGGGAGGGGACACCGAACACTGAAGCTTTCTTT. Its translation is CASSREGTPNTEAFF.

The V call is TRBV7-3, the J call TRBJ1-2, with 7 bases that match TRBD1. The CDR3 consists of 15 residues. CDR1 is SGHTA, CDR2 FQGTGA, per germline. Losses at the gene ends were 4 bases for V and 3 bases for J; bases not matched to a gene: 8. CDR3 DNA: TGTGCCAGCAGCTCGCTGACAGGGACAGACTATGGCTACACCTTC. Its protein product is CASSSLTGTDYGYTF.

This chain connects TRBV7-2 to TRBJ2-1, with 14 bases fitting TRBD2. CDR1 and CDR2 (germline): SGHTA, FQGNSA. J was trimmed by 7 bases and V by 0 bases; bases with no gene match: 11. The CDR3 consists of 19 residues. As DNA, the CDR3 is TGTGCCAGCAGCTTAGCGTATTCGGAAGGACTAGCGGGGGGTAATGAGCAGTTCTTC. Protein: CASSLAYSEGLAGGNEQFF.

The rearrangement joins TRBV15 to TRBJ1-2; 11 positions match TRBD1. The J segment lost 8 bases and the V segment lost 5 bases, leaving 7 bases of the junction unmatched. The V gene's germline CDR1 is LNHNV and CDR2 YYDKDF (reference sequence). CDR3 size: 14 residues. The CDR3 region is CATSPGDRGGGYTF. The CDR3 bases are TGTGCCACCAGCCCGGGGGACAGGGGGGGCGGCTACACCTTC.

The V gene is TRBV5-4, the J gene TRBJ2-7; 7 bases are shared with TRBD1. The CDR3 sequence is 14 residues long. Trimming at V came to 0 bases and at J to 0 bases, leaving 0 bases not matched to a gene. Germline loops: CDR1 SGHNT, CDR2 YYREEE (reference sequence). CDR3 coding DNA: TGTGCCAGCAGCTTGGGACAGGGCTCCTACGAGCAGTACTTC. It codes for CASSLGQGSYEQYF.